The clone carrying this T cell receptor (beta chain) was seen only a few times. Its antigen is not known. This sample is part of a study of beta chain features in type 1 diabetes. Study-level points and caveats: When Type 1 diabetes patients were examined, their TCRB CDR3s proved moderately but significantly shorter in all four CD4+ subsets.

Isolated RNA was reverse transcribed in full, so expressed TCRB transcripts were sequenced. Measured with immunoSEQ multiplex PCR; TCRdb has only the in-frame clones, and not every one. Of under 850,000 clones listed, over 10% are singletons. The receptor was isolated from a man younger than 35 with type 1 diabetes. Source material: naive CD4+ T cells from blood.

The CDR3: CASSQQGPTYEQYF. CDR3 nucleotides: TGTGCCAGCAGTCAACAGGGACCGACCTACGAGCAGTACTTC. J is TRBJ2-7 and V is TRBV27; TRBD1 is a possible D gene (6 bases). The CDR3 length is 14 residues. CDR1 is MNHEY and CDR2 is SMNVEV in the germline V gene (reference sequence). V was shortened by 5 bases and J by 2 bases, with 13 bases between the two germline ends.